The 30 T cell receptor beta chains given below trace back to one sample, sequenced in a study of cytomegalovirus exposure and HLA in healthy donors. Profiled with immunoSEQ multiplex PCR; TCRdb holds only in-frame clones, not every one. Of fewer than 85,000 clones detected, about 96% appear once; the ten largest clones hold roughly 1.3%. Material: PBMCs. These receptors originate from a woman aged 18-30 years in good health and CMV-seronegative.

This sequence joins TRBV5-1 and TRBJ2-1; 7 nucleotides agree with TRBD2. The germline V gene encodes CDR1 SGHRS and CDR2 YFSETQ. V gave up 9 bases and J gave up 4 bases; unmatched junction bases: 4. CDR3 length: 12 amino acids. CDR3 sequence: CATPGGYNEQFF. The CDR3 nucleotides are TGCGCCACTCCGGGGGGTTACAATGAGCAGTTCTTC.

The rearrangement uses TRBV27 and TRBJ2-2, with unresolved D. In germline, CDR1 is MNHEY, CDR2 SMNVEV (reference sequence). The CDR3 has 13 residues. Trimming shortened V by 4 bases and J by 3 bases, and 6 bases separated the two germline ends. As DNA, the CDR3 is TGTGCCAGCAGTTCAACATACACCGGGGAGCTGTTTTTT. This translates into CASSSTYTGELFF.

V is TRBV4-1 and J is TRBJ1-1; D remains unclear. Germline V gene data show CDR1 as MGHRA and CDR2 as YSYEKL. V gave up 1 base and J gave up 10 bases, with 7 bases separating them. CDR3 size: 11 residues. This CDR3 is CASSQGGGAFF. CDR3 in DNA: TGCGCCAGCAGCCAAGGGGGAGGAGCTTTCTTT.

The chain recombines TRBV18 with TRBJ2-2, with D unclear. Germline V lookup: CDR1 KGHSH, CDR2 LQKENI. V dropped 0 bases and J dropped 0 bases, with 5 bases sitting between them. This CDR3 spans 15 amino acids. The DNA for the CDR3 is TGTGCCAGCTCACCACCGGGCGCGAACACCGGGGAGCTGTTTTTT. The encoded protein is CASSPPGANTGELFF.

The rearrangement uses TRBV10-3 and TRBJ1-1; D is unclear. The CDR3 extends over 12 amino acids. The germline V gene has CDR1 ENHRY and CDR2 SYGVKD. With 6 bases removed from V and 6 bases from J, the gap between germline ends came to 11 bases. The DNA for the CDR3 is TGTGCCATCAGCGAAGGGAGTTCTGAAGCTTTCTTT. This sequence encodes CAISEGSSEAFF.

The V gene is TRBV10-3, the J gene TRBJ2-3, with 7 bases that match TRBD1. Germline V gene lookup returns CDR1 ENHRY and CDR2 SYGVKD. With 6 bases clipped from V and 0 bases from J, the junction kept 6 bases outside the gene matches. The CDR3 has 15 residues. CDR3 amino acids: CAIRTGQESTDTQYF. CDR3 sequence (DNA): TGTGCCATCAGAACAGGACAGGAGAGCACAGATACGCAGTATTTT.

The chain links TRBV2 to TRBJ2-1, with 8 bases aligning to TRBD2. V lost 7 bases and J lost 0; bases outside the gene matches: 8. The CDR3 spans 16 residues. Germline CDR1 is SNHLY and CDR2 is FYNNEI. The CDR3 coding sequence is TGTGCCAGCATAGATAGCGGGGTAAGCTCCTACAATGAGCAGTTCTTC. Residues: CASIDSGVSSYNEQFF.

The rearrangement links TRBV13 to TRBJ2-5, with 7 positions matching TRBD2. V was pared by 4 bases and J by 2 bases, with 4 bases of the junction left unmatched. Germline CDR1 and CDR2: PRHDT and FYEKMQ (reference sequence). The CDR3 is made up of 14 amino acids. CDR3 in amino acids: CASSSSGAQETQYF. CDR3 nucleotide sequence: TGTGCCAGCAGCTCTAGCGGAGCACAAGAGACCCAGTACTTC. Full variable domain (outside the CDR3, taken from reference TRBV13 and TRBJ2-5): AAGVIQSPRHLIKEKRETATLKCYPIPRHDTVYWYQQGPGQDPQFLISFYEKMQSDKGSIPDRFSAQQFSDYHSELNMSSLELGDSALYFCASSSSGAQETQYFGPGTRLLVL.

The V and J genes are TRBV4-2 and TRBJ2-3, with 14 bases identical to TRBD2. Trimming removed 5 bases from V and 4 bases from J; junction bases left unmatched: 5. Germline lookup yields CDR1 LGHNA and CDR2 YNFKEQ. The CDR3 consists of 16 residues. This CDR3 reads CASSAGTSGSSDTQYF. The CDR3 DNA is TGTGCCAGCAGCGCCGGGACTAGCGGGAGTTCAGATACGCAGTATTTT.

The gene calls are TRBV10-3 and TRBJ2-3; 9 nucleotides agree with TRBD1. This CDR3 region has 16 residues. Trimming removed 10 bases from V and 2 bases from J; junction bases left unmatched: 13. Per the germline V gene, CDR1 is ENHRY and CDR2 is SYGVKD. CDR3 DNA: TGTGCCACGGAGCACTCCGGGACAGGGTACACAGATACGCAGTATTTT. Protein: CATEHSGTGYTDTQYF.

This chain joins TRBV9 and TRBJ2-2; the match to TRBD2 covers 11 bases. CDR1 and CDR2 (germline): SGDLS, YYNGEE. V gave up 1 base and J gave up 4 bases; unmatched junction bases: 9. This CDR3 comprises 18 residues. CDR3 protein: CASSVYSLAGGITGELFF. Written as DNA, the CDR3 is TGTGCCAGCAGCGTATACTCTCTAGCGGGAGGTATCACCGGGGAGCTGTTTTTT.

V and J are TRBV15 and TRBJ2-1; D not certain. Germline V CDR1 and CDR2: LNHNV, YYDKDF (reference sequence). V lost 10 bases to trimming and J lost 2 bases, with 12 bases between them. This CDR3 has 13 residues. CDR3: CASGMAPYNEQFF. The CDR3 nucleotides are TGTGCCAGCGGCATGGCACCCTACAATGAGCAGTTCTTC.

The genes are TRBV28 and TRBJ2-7; the D gene is possibly TRBD2 (7 bases). This CDR3 has 16 amino acids. Germline CDR1 MDHEN, CDR2 SYDVKM. The V and J ends lost 6 bases and 1 base respectively, with 19 bases between them. Here the CDR3 reads CASSREGGVWSYEQYF. The CDR3, as DNA: TGTGCCAGCAGCCGCGAAGGGGGGGTGTGGTCCTACGAGCAGTACTTC.

The chain combines TRBV18 with TRBJ2-3, with TRBD2 identical over 10 bases. This CDR3 region has 16 residues. Germline CDR1 and CDR2: KGHSH and LQKENI. Trimming at V came to 3 bases and at J to 2 bases, leaving 5 bases not matched to a gene. The chain's CDR3 is CASSPLAGVNTDTQYF. CDR3 DNA sequence: TGTGCCAGCTCACCGCTAGCGGGAGTGAACACAGATACGCAGTATTTT. The full variable domain, rest sourced from reference TRBV18 and TRBJ2-3, is NAGVMQNPRHLVRRRGQEARLRCSPMKGHSHVYWYRQLPEEGLKFMVYLQKENIIDESGMPKERFSAEFPKEGPSILRIQQVVRGDSAAYFCASSPLAGVNTDTQYFGPGTRLTVL.

Turning to this clone: The germline gene is not matched at one end of the junction; a read error may be the cause. The chain carries TRBV18 and TRBJ1-2; a possible D gene is TRBD1 (5 bases). The CDR3 covers 9 residues. The germline V gene encodes CDR1 KGHSH and CDR2 LQKENI. This chain's CDR3 is CASSRQQPF. For the CDR3, the DNA is TGTGCCAGCTCACGACAGCAACCCTTC.

The chain joins TRBV7-9 to TRBJ1-1, with D possibly matching TRBD1 (6 bases). Trimming took 4 bases from V and 1 from J, leaving 10 bases between them. The CDR3 contains 14 residues. CDR1 and CDR2 (germline): SEHNR, FQNEAQ (reference sequence). CDR3 bases: TGTGCCAGCAGCTACCTGACAGGGAACACTGAAGCTTTCTTT. Translating it yields CASSYLTGNTEAFF.

The gene calls are TRBV25-1 and TRBJ2-1, with 7 bases fitting TRBD2. Germline V CDR1 and CDR2: MGHDK, SYGVNS. Trimming at V came to 2 bases and at J to 6 bases, leaving 10 bases not matched to a gene. The CDR3 contains 16 residues. CDR3 nucleotides: TGTGCCAGCAGTGAAGCCGCGGCGGGAGTCCGCAATGAGCAGTTCTTC. Its translation: CASSEAAAGVRNEQFF.

This chain connects TRBV5-1 to TRBJ1-1, with no clear D. This CDR3 comprises 16 residues. Germline CDR1 SGHRS, CDR2 YFSETQ. With 0 bases removed from V and 4 bases from J, the gap between germline ends came to 16 bases. The CDR3 region is CASSLEAVGFATEAFF. The CDR3 nucleotides are TGCGCCAGCAGCTTGGAGGCCGTGGGCTTTGCCACTGAAGCTTTCTTT.

The chain uses TRBV28 and TRBJ1-1, with 12 bases that match TRBD1. Germline CDR1 is MDHEN and CDR2 is SYDVKM. The CDR3 extends over 21 amino acids. V gave up 1 base and J gave up 0 bases; unmatched junction bases: 15. The CDR3 nucleotides are TGTGCCAGCAGTTTATCACGAGAGGGGACAGGGGGCGGGGATATGAACACTGAAGCTTTCTTT. Its translation: CASSLSREGTGGGDMNTEAFF.

The chain combines TRBV5-1 with TRBJ1-5; D is perhaps TRBD1 (5 bases). Between the trimmed V and J ends, which lost 4 bases and 0 bases, there was a span of 8 bases. The germline V gene has CDR1 SGHRS and CDR2 YFSETQ. The length of the CDR3 is 14 residues. The CDR3 here is CASSRGDSNQPQHF. CDR3 DNA: TGCGCCAGCAGCCGGGGGGATAGCAATCAGCCCCAGCATTTT.

The gene calls are TRBV18 and TRBJ2-7; tentative D call: TRBD1 (6 bases). The CDR3 sequence is 16 residues long. The V gene's germline CDR1 is KGHSH and CDR2 LQKENI. V was clipped by 3 bases and J by 2 bases, with 17 bases between them. The CDR3 DNA reads TGTGCCAGCTCACCCCCGGACAGCTTAAGACCCTACGAGCAGTACTTC. Translation gives CASSPPDSLRPYEQYF. Supplemented by reference TRBV18 and TRBJ2-7, the full variable domain reads NAGVMQNPRHLVRRRGQEARLRCSPMKGHSHVYWYRQLPEEGLKFMVYLQKENIIDESGMPKERFSAEFPKEGPSILRIQQVVRGDSAAYFCASSPPDSLRPYEQYFGPGTRLTVT.

This clone occurred once. This chain connects TRBV9 to TRBJ2-5; possibly TRBD2 for D (6 bases). Looked up from germline, CDR1 is SGDLS and CDR2 is YYNGEE. With 2 bases removed from V and 0 bases from J, the gap between germline ends came to 8 bases. This CDR3 contains 14 residues. The CDR3 protein is CASSVGGNQETQYF. Here the CDR3 DNA reads TGTGCCAGCAGCGTGGGCGGGAACCAAGAGACCCAGTACTTC.

The rearrangement uses TRBV9 and TRBJ1-1, with D maybe TRBD1 (6 bases). Germline V gene sequence: CDR1 SGDLS, CDR2 YYNGEE. V lost 3 bases and J 3 bases, leaving 9 bases between the germline ends. CDR3 length: 13 amino acids. CDR3 amino acids: CASSAQGYTEAFF. In DNA, the CDR3 is TGTGCCAGCAGCGCACAGGGTTACACTGAAGCTTTCTTT.

This clone is a singleton in its sample. This chain joins TRBV28 and TRBJ2-7; 11 bases are a match to TRBD2. The CDR3 contains 16 residues. Trimming removed 6 bases from V and 2 bases from J; junction bases left unmatched: 9. CDR1 is MDHEN, CDR2 SYDVKM, per germline. The CDR3 DNA is TGTGCCAGCAGACCAATCGGGACTAGCGGAGCCTACGAGCAGTACTTC. Protein sequence: CASRPIGTSGAYEQYF.

The V gene is TRBV10-3, the J gene TRBJ1-2; no firm D call. The CDR3 sequence is 12 residues long. The germline V gene has CDR1 ENHRY and CDR2 SYGVKD. Trimming pared 3 bases from V and 8 bases from J, leaving 10 bases between. CDR3 protein: CAISETGRGYTF. CDR3 in DNA: TGTGCCATCAGTGAAACTGGTCGAGGCTACACCTTC.

The chain recombines TRBV2 with TRBJ2-2, with 9 nucleotides matching TRBD2. The V gene's germline CDR1 is SNHLY and CDR2 FYNNEI. This CDR3 comprises 16 residues. V trimming: 5 bases; J trimming: 2 bases; junction bases outside the gene matches: 6. DNA for the CDR3: TGTGCCAGCAGTAAATCTAGCGGGACTAACACCGGGGAGCTGTTTTTT. This encodes CASSKSSGTNTGELFF.

This clone was seen only once. V is TRBV6-4 and J is TRBJ2-7, with 15 bases aligning to TRBD2. Germline V gives CDR1 MRHNA, CDR2 SNTAGT. The CDR3 covers 17 residues. The ends lost 6 bases at V and 2 bases at J; junction bases unmatched: 8. This CDR3 is CASSPGTSGRSAYEQYF. In DNA form, the CDR3 reads TGTGCCAGCAGCCCCGGGACTAGCGGGAGGAGCGCCTACGAGCAGTACTTC.

The chain has TRBV15 and TRBJ2-4, with TRBD2 identical over 8 bases. The CDR3 has 15 amino acids. Germline CDR1 LNHNV, CDR2 YYDKDF (reference sequence). V lost 5 bases to trimming and J lost 6 bases; unmatched junction nucleotides: 9. The CDR3 loop reads CATSAGGGTGNIQYF. In DNA form, the CDR3 reads TGTGCCACCAGCGCTGGCGGGGGGACGGGAAACATTCAGTACTTC.

The DNA of the CDR3 is TGTGCCAGTAGTAGGACAGGGATTAGCTACGAGCAGTACTTC. Its protein product is CASSRTGISYEQYF. The genes are TRBV19 and TRBJ2-7, with 8 positions matching TRBD1. V lost 4 bases, J lost 3 bases, and 5 bases stayed unmatched. This CDR3 is 14 amino acids long. CDR1 is LNHDA and CDR2 is SQIVND in the germline V gene (reference sequence).

The genes are TRBV7-8 and TRBJ1-1; the D gene is possibly TRBD1 (5 bases). Germline CDR1 SGHVS, CDR2 FQNEAQ. V was pared by 2 bases and J by 1 base, with 17 bases between. CDR3 length: 17 residues. Written as DNA, the CDR3 is TGTGCCAGCAGCTTAAATTGGGGTTGGGGGGGGAACACTGAAGCTTTCTTT. It translates to CASSLNWGWGGNTEAFF.